Following are 14 T cell receptor beta chains from one sample sequenced in a study of blood T cell repertoires in COVID-19. The assay was immunoSEQ multiplex PCR, and TCRdb's table has in-frame clones only and misses some. The sample contains around 620,000 clones, approximately 90% of which appear only once. Sequenced sample: peripheral blood. The origin of the receptors is a woman aged 18-29 years with acute or convalescent COVID-19.

This clone was recorded only once. CDR3 sequence reads: CASSQEEGTGEAFF. CDR3 nucleotides: TGCGCCAGCAGCCAAGAAGAAGGAACGGGTGAAGCTTTCTTT. The chain has TRBV4-3 and TRBJ1-1, with D unclear. The germline V gene has CDR1 LGHNA and CDR2 YSLEER. This CDR3 is 14 amino acids long. V lost 0 bases, J lost 7 bases, and 12 bases lay in between.

Written as DNA, the CDR3 is TGTGCCAGCAGTAAGACAGGGAACAAGGACTATGGCTACACCTTC. Its translation is CASSKTGNKDYGYTF. This chain links TRBV6-5 with TRBJ1-2; TRBD1 aligns across 7 bases. The CDR3 sequence is 15 residues long. Germline values: CDR1 MNHEY, CDR2 SVGAGI. V trimming: 5 bases; J trimming: 3 bases; junction bases outside the gene matches: 9.

This sequence joins TRBV10-3 and TRBJ1-5; no definite D call. The CDR3 is 14 residues long. The germline CDR1 and CDR2 sequences are ENHRY and SYGVKD. V lost 5 bases, J lost 5 bases, and 13 bases lay in between. The CDR3 sequence: CAISQDHGYQPQHF. CDR3 bases: TGTGCCATCAGTCAAGATCACGGTTATCAGCCCCAGCATTTT.

The gene calls are TRBV5-1 and TRBJ2-7; 8 bases are shared with TRBD2. The CDR3 is 15 amino acids. V dropped 2 bases and J dropped 6; count of bases not matched to a gene: 10. CDR1 and CDR2 (germline): SGHRS, YFSETQ. The CDR3 region is CASSFLAGPSLEQYF. The CDR3 DNA reads TGCGCCAGCAGCTTTTTAGCGGGGCCCTCACTCGAGCAGTACTTC.

The chain recombines TRBV6-5 with TRBJ1-1; D is unresolved. Trimming removed 5 bases from V and 3 bases from J, with 10 bases in between. This CDR3 is built from 13 residues. The germline CDR1 and CDR2 sequences are MNHEY and SVGAGI. The CDR3 is CASSTTMDTEAFF. CDR3 DNA: TGTGCCAGCAGTACAACCATGGACACTGAAGCTTTCTTT.

The chain has TRBV29-1 and TRBJ1-2, with 7 nucleotides matching TRBD1. The V gene end was trimmed by 5 bases and the J gene end by 2 bases; junction bases not matched to a gene: 2. Germline assignment: CDR1 SQVTM and CDR2 ANQGSEA. CDR3 size: 12 residues. The DNA of the CDR3 is TGCAGCGTTACACAGGGGAACTATGGCTACACCTTC. The encoded protein is CSVTQGNYGYTF.

The chain combines TRBV19 with TRBJ2-3, with TRBD1 matching 7 bases. This CDR3 is built from 15 residues. V lost 8 bases, J lost 0 bases, and 8 bases stayed unmatched. Germline V gene data show CDR1 as LNHDA and CDR2 as SQIVND (reference sequence). The CDR3 here is CASRNRGYSTDTQYF. The CDR3 DNA sequence: TGTGCCAGTCGGAACAGGGGTTACAGCACAGATACGCAGTATTTT.

J is TRBJ2-2 and V is TRBV6-4; the match to TRBD1 covers 8 bases. From germline, CDR1 is MRHNA and CDR2 SNTAGT. The CDR3 has 16 residues. V lost 1 base to trimming and J lost 7 bases; unmatched junction nucleotides: 8. The CDR3 DNA reads as TGTGCCAGCAGTGACTTGTCAGGGGGCAATATCGGGGAGCTGTTTTTT. Its translation is CASSDLSGGNIGELFF.

This sequence joins TRBV29-1 and TRBJ1-2; 11 bases agree with TRBD1. The junction had 2 bases not matched to a gene; V was cut back by 7 bases and J by 7 bases. The CDR3 has 11 amino acids. From germline, CDR1 is SQVTM and CDR2 ANQGSEA. The CDR3 DNA sequence: TGCAGCGAGGACAGGGGGCCTGGCTACACCTTC. Translation gives CSEDRGPGYTF.

This rearrangement joins TRBV2 to TRBJ1-5, with a tentative D call TRBD1 (6 bases). CDR1 and CDR2 from the germline V gene are SNHLY and FYNNEI. V lost 8 bases to trimming and J lost 11 bases, with 13 bases between them. The CDR3 extends over 11 amino acids. The CDR3 region has the DNA TGTGCCAGCGGCCTGAGGGACACCCAGCATTTT. Protein sequence: CASGLRDTQHF.

This chain links TRBV4-3 with TRBJ2-1; 7 nucleotides line up with TRBD2. V trimming: 0 bases; J trimming: 7 bases; junction bases outside the gene matches: 3. The CDR3 spans 14 residues. Germline CDR1 LGHNA, CDR2 YSLEER. The CDR3 sequence: CASSQDREANEQFF. The CDR3 DNA reads as TGCGCCAGCAGCCAAGATCGGGAGGCGAATGAGCAGTTCTTC.

This clone was recorded a few times. The CDR3, as DNA: TGTGCCAGCAGTTCTCCTCCCCCGGGAGCTTTCTTT. Encoded protein: CASSSPPPGAFF. The chain has TRBV6-2 or TRBV6-3 and TRBJ1-1; D is ambiguous. The CDR3 sequence is 12 residues long. Germline assignment: CDR1 MNHEY and CDR2 SVGEGT. V lost 4 bases and J lost 10, with 13 bases in between.

This chain uses TRBV27 with TRBJ2-1; 8 positions match TRBD1. Losses at the gene ends were 2 bases for V and 0 bases for J; bases not matched to a gene: 3. This CDR3 is built from 16 residues. Per the germline V gene, CDR1 is MNHEY and CDR2 is SMNVEV (reference sequence). DNA of the CDR3: TGTGCCAGCAGTTTAGGGACAGGCCTCTCCTACAATGAGCAGTTCTTC. Its translation is CASSLGTGLSYNEQFF.

The chain has TRBV3-1 (or the pseudogene TRBV3-2) and TRBJ2-1, with 10 nucleotides matching TRBD2. J gave up 3 bases and V 4 bases, and 6 bases lay outside the gene matches. The CDR3 length is 16 residues. Germline CDR1 is LGHDT and CDR2 is YNNKEL (reference sequence). Written as DNA, the CDR3 is TGTGCCAGCAGCCGCCCTCTAGCGGGGGTCTACAATGAGCAGTTCTTC. It yields the protein CASSRPLAGVYNEQFF.